Shown below are 2 T cell receptor beta chains from a single sample sequenced in a study of blood T cell repertoires in COVID-19. The repertoire was sequenced with immunoSEQ multiplex PCR; TCRdb's copy has only in-frame clones and lacks some. The sample records a few hundred thousand clones, nearly 90% being singletons. Specimen: PBMCs or T cells enriched from blood (not recorded which). The receptors here all came from a young woman with acute COVID-19.

V gene TRBV24-1 combines with J gene TRBJ1-3; 9 nucleotides agree with TRBD1. The CDR3 has 16 residues. Germline lookup yields CDR1 KGHDR and CDR2 SFDVKD. V shed 4 bases and J 2 bases; nucleotides not matched to a gene: 5. CDR3 in amino acids: CATSDGGQGAGNTIYF. CDR3 coding DNA: TGTGCCACCAGTGACGGGGGACAGGGTGCTGGAAACACCATATATTTT.

The rearrangement joins TRBV7-2 to TRBJ2-5, with unresolved D. The CDR3 length is 15 residues. Trimming stripped 1 base from V and 2 bases from J, with 11 bases between. The germline gives CDR1 SGHTA, CDR2 FQGNSA. In DNA, the CDR3 is TGTGCCAGCAGCTTAGTGGCATCGCCACAAGAGACCCAGTACTTC. Translation: CASSLVASPQETQYF. Supplemented by reference TRBV7-2 and TRBJ2-5, the full variable domain reads GAGVSQSPSNKVTEKGKDVELRCDPISGHTALYWYRQSLGQGLEFLIYFQGNSAPDKSGLPSDRFSAERTGGSVSTLTIQRTQQEDSAVYLCASSLVASPQETQYFGPGTRLLVL.